The rows below give T cell receptor beta chains drawn from one sample of a study of shared clonotypes between healthy human individuals. Libraries were prepared by immunoSEQ multiplex PCR; TCRdb keeps only in-frame clonotypes and omits some of them. The profile shows more than 2,000,000 clones, more than 80% of them singletons. The sequenced sample was naive CD4+ T cells from PBMCs. The source is a young man in good health. Some clones in this sample may be carry-over from other donors' samples. CDR3s leave out the opening cysteine and the closing phenylalanine or tryptophan. Clone size, where shown, is once, few, many, or a class for clones that have expanded.

size | V | CDR3
NA | TRBV7-3 | ASSLGGLAGGRLDEQF
NA | TRBV5-1 | ASSLAYRVDYEQY
NA | TRBV9 | ASSVGTTQTQY
NA | TRBV6-5 | ASSSSGSVDTQY
once | TRBV9 | ASSVVLAGTGELF
once | TRBV4-1 | ASSPTRLGGTDTQY
NA | TRBV9 | ASSVGGTSGNTGELF
NA | TRBV9 | ASSVGGVLYNEQF
NA | TRBV7-9 | ASSEGVGQPQH
NA | TRBV5-4 | ASSLGRLNTEAF
NA | TRBV25-1 | ASSVGGAEQY
once | TRBV28 | ASRIRDREY
once | TRBV5-1 | ASSPGTGYGYT
NA | TRBV9 | ASSVGGGQGAHEQY
NA | TRBV10-3 | AISEGQGPGLGGETQY
NA | TRBV6-7 | ASSYGDSGRLISYEQY
once | TRBV18 | ASSPPSIDEQY